This T cell receptor (beta chain) stems from a study of cytotoxic CD8 clonotypes in ibrutinib-treated CLL. About the study: Investigators reported some 24 partial and 2 complete responses; after median around 63 months, roughly 14 patients remained remitted and 12 progressed.

V was clipped by 1 base and J by 8 bases, with 5 bases between them. CDR1 and CDR2 from the germline V gene are LGHNA and YNFKEQ. CDR3 length: 12 residues. Study results and caveats: Pretreatment clonality was elevated relative to age-matched healthy donors and paralleled circulating CD8+ T-cell counts.

This clone occurred a few times. What it binds is not known. Produced via immunoSEQ multiplex PCR; TCRdb's table is partial and in-frame only. The sample lists around 200,000 clones, 79% occurring once. The TCR was taken from a human donor with chronic lymphocytic leukemia. This sample comprised PBMCs, obtained after 12 months of ibrutinib treatment. The V call is TRBV4-2, the J call TRBJ1-4; the D is unclear. The CDR3 is CASSQGSEKLFF. DNA of the CDR3: TGTGCCAGCAGCCAAGGATCGGAAAAACTGTTTTTT.